This T cell receptor (beta chain) was found in a study of blood T cell repertoires in COVID-19. At the level of the study: PBMCs, B-cell-depleted T cells, or T cells provided the cDNA or gDNA that made up the material.

The CDR3 length is 16 residues. Germline values: CDR1 SGHTA, CDR2 FQGNSA. V was cut by 5 bases and J by 0 bases, with 14 bases left in between. Authors' processing steps: Estimated nucleated cell counts came from reference gene primer amplification. Some clones are missing from TCRdb's copy, which holds only in-frame ones; the method was immunoSEQ multiplex PCR. The DNA was the basis for D and trimming; V, J and clone size are from that table. The table includes roughly 250,000 clones, 88% detected once. Sample: peripheral blood. This chain connects TRBV7-2 to TRBJ1-5; D not resolved. The receptor was isolated from a woman aged 40 to 50 who had recovered from COVID-19. CDR3: CASSPRGGRSNQPQHF. The CDR3 coding sequence is TGTGCCAGCAGCCCCCGGGGAGGGCGTAGCAATCAGCCCCAGCATTTT.